In this sample, the clone carrying this T cell receptor (beta chain) turned up a few times. Its target is not known. Since all of the isolated RNA was reverse transcribed, expressed TCRB transcripts were what got sequenced. Some clones are missing from TCRdb's copy, which holds only in-frame ones; the method was immunoSEQ multiplex PCR. The data hold more than 250,000 clones, with approximately 15% observed a single time. The data stem from a study of beta chain features in type 1 diabetes. Study-wide context: Sorted cells, some 110 million in number, were examined across all samples.

The CDR3 sequence is 12 residues long. Deletions cut 1 base from V and 9 bases from J, with 8 bases between. CDR1 is SGDLS, CDR2 YYNGEE, per germline. Study findings and constraints: Across all four CD4+ subsets, people with type 1 diabetes showed modestly shorter TCRB CDR3s. When cDNA is sequenced, cells with high TCR expression could be over-represented. Whether HLA type affects TCRB rearrangement stayed undetermined in the present work.

The source material was naive CD4+ T cells from blood. V gene TRBV9 combines with J gene TRBJ2-1, with D possibly matching TRBD2 (5 bases). The sequence derives from a man aged 18 to 35 with type 1 diabetes. The CDR3 is CASSVYGGEQFF. As DNA, the CDR3 is TGTGCCAGCAGCGTATACGGAGGTGAGCAGTTCTTC.